The TCR beta chain under discussion was sequenced for a study of shared clonotypes between healthy human individuals. The CDR3 has 13 residues. CDR1 is MNHNS and CDR2 is SASEGT in the germline V gene. V trimming: 6 bases; J trimming: 4 bases; junction bases outside the gene matches: 4. Profiling relied on immunoSEQ multiplex PCR, and the TCRdb table lists in-frame clones only, not all of them. The table includes about 2.4 million clones, roughly 93% detected once. The chain is built from TRBV6-1 and TRBJ1-1, with 8 bases matching TRBD1. The sequence came from a man aged 18 to 30 in good health. Some clones in this sample may be carry-over from other donors' samples. The sequenced sample was naive CD4+ T cells from PBMCs. Subset of the sample: CD45RA+ positively selected. As DNA, the CDR3 is TGTGCCAGCAGCGGACAGGGTTTCACTGAAGCTTTCTTT. Translated: CASSGQGFTEAFF.